This T cell receptor beta chain was found in a study of T cell responses to AZD1222 COVID-19 vaccine. Generated by immunoSEQ multiplex PCR, the TCRdb table keeps only in-frame clones and is missing some. This sample has approximately 67,000 clones, with 80% to 90% found just once. Broader study findings: Donor demographics were predominantly white British with a female majority; clonal diversity may be underestimated. Baseline testing showed seropositivity in only a handful of AZD1222 recipients. Two AZD1222 administrations were followed by greater Spike-specific TCR breadth and depth.

This clone is judged medium-sized (0.01 to 0.1%). The antigen is undetermined. V was clipped by 10 bases and J by 6 bases, with 15 bases between them. In germline, CDR1 is SNHLY, CDR2 FYNNEI. CDR3 size: 12 residues. This sequence joins TRBV2 and TRBJ2-5; possible D gene TRBD1, 5 bases. Sequences were derived from peripheral blood, sampled 28 days after the second AZD1222 dose. The receptor's source is an adult who received the AZD1222 COVID-19 vaccine. The CDR3 spells CATQTPGKTQYF. The CDR3 DNA reads TGTGCCACCCAGACCCCAGGGAAGACCCAGTACTTC. Drawing the rest from reference TRBV2 and TRBJ2-5, the complete variable domain is EPEVTQTPSHQVTQMGQEVILRCVPISNHLYFYWYRQILGQKVEFLVSFYNNEISEKSEIFDDQFSVERPDGSNFTLKIRSTKLEDSAMYFCATQTPGKTQYFGPGTRLLVL.